Following are 27 T cell receptor beta chains from one sample sequenced in a study of PD-1 blockade in classical Hodgkin lymphoma. As to time point: cycle 4 day 1 (C4D1), after less than seven weeks of nivolumab. Each patient experienced a relapse that followed autologous stem cell transplantation, and brentuximab vedotin exposure varied. Profiled with immunoSEQ multiplex PCR; TCRdb holds only in-frame clones, not every one. The repertoire has 15,000 to 20,000 clones, about 83% of them found once; the top ten carry roughly 13%. The specimen comprised peripheral blood mononuclear cells (PBMCs), sampled before the fourth cycle of nivolumab. The source is a human donor with classical Hodgkin lymphoma.

This sequence joins TRBV5-1 and TRBJ2-5, with 9 nucleotides matching TRBD2. J lost 2 bases, V lost 0 bases, and 2 bases had no gene match. This CDR3 is 15 amino acids long. The germline gives CDR1 SGHRS, CDR2 YFSETQ. As DNA, the CDR3 is TGCGCCAGCAGCTTGGGTAGCGGGGGACAAGAGACCCAGTACTTC. It codes for CASSLGSGGQETQYF.

The chain recombines TRBV19 with TRBJ2-1; weak D call: TRBD1 (6 bases). Per germline, CDR1 LNHDA and CDR2 SQIVND (reference sequence). This CDR3 region has 16 residues. V was shortened by 6 bases and J by 0 bases, with 15 bases between the two germline ends. The CDR3: CASRKTGTSSYNEQFF. CDR3 sequence (DNA): TGTGCCAGTAGAAAAACCGGGACAAGCTCCTACAATGAGCAGTTCTTC.

The chain carries TRBV7-8 and TRBJ1-4; 8 bases line up with TRBD1. Trimming cost V 1 base and J 7 bases; bases outside gene matches: 2. Germline V gene sequence: CDR1 SGHVS, CDR2 FQNEAQ. This CDR3 region has 14 residues. The CDR3 DNA is TGTGCCAGCAGCTTAGGGACAGGGCCTGAAAAACTGTTTTTT. Its translation: CASSLGTGPEKLFF.

This rearrangement joins TRBV14 to TRBJ2-7; tentative D call: TRBD2 (6 bases). Germline V gene data show CDR1 as SGHDN and CDR2 as FVKESK. The CDR3 covers 13 residues. Between the trimmed V and J ends, which lost 4 bases and 6 bases, there was a span of 13 bases. The CDR3 nucleotides are TGTGCCAGCAGCCGCTACGAGGGAGGCGAGCAGTACTTC. It encodes CASSRYEGGEQYF.

The chain uses TRBV5-1 and TRBJ2-2; 8 bases are shared with TRBD1. This CDR3 has 16 residues. V lost 0 bases to trimming and J lost 7 bases; unmatched junction nucleotides: 8. Germline V lookup: CDR1 SGHRS, CDR2 YFSETQ. CDR3: CASSLDQGALGGELFF. In DNA, the CDR3 is TGCGCCAGCAGCTTGGATCAGGGGGCATTAGGCGGGGAGCTGTTTTTT.

This chain links TRBV18 with TRBJ1-1, with 7 positions matching TRBD1. V gave up 6 bases and J gave up 0 bases; unmatched junction bases: 10. CDR3 length: 16 residues. CDR1 and CDR2 (germline): KGHSH, LQKENI. CDR3 coding DNA: TGTGCCAGCTCGCGGCCCTCTACAGGGGTGAACACTGAAGCTTTCTTT. It encodes CASSRPSTGVNTEAFF.

This rearrangement joins TRBV7-9 to TRBJ2-1; 7 nucleotides line up with TRBD1. Germline V gene lookup returns CDR1 SEHNR and CDR2 FQNEAQ (reference sequence). The CDR3 contains 15 residues. Trimming at V came to 1 base and at J to 6 bases, leaving 6 bases not matched to a gene. CDR3 region: CASSLVTGSVNEQFF. CDR3 in DNA: TGTGCCAGCAGCTTAGTGACAGGGTCGGTCAATGAGCAGTTCTTC.

The gene calls are TRBV5-6 and TRBJ1-1; D remains ambiguous. The CDR3 sequence is 14 residues long. CDR1 is SGHDT, CDR2 YYEEEE, per germline. V was pared by 1 base and J by 5 bases, with 12 bases between. As DNA, the CDR3 is TGTGCCAGCAGCTTGTCGGGGTTGAGGACTGAAGCTTTCTTT. Protein sequence: CASSLSGLRTEAFF.

This chain uses TRBV4-3 with TRBJ2-3; 9 bases match TRBD2. The CDR3 sequence is 15 residues long. Germline loops: CDR1 LGHNA, CDR2 YSLEER. The V gene end was trimmed by 1 base and the J gene end by 5 bases; junction bases not matched to a gene: 4. The CDR3 DNA follows: TGCGCCAGCAGCCAAGGGACTAGCGTAGGAGATACGCAGTATTTT. Translation: CASSQGTSVGDTQYF.

The V and J genes are TRBV5-1 and TRBJ2-7; D is uncertain. Germline V gives CDR1 SGHRS, CDR2 YFSETQ. This CDR3 spans 11 amino acids. Trimming removed 5 bases from V and 7 bases from J, with 10 bases in between. The CDR3 DNA reads TGCGCCAGCAGAATCAGCCATGAGCAGTACTTC. As protein: CASRISHEQYF.

The chain combines TRBV9 with TRBJ1-2; possibly TRBD1 for D (5 bases). Germline V gives CDR1 SGDLS, CDR2 YYNGEE. This CDR3 has 14 amino acids. Trimming cost V 3 bases and J 4 bases, with 13 bases left between them. CDR3 loop: CASSELTAGYGYTF. The CDR3 DNA reads TGTGCCAGCAGCGAACTGACAGCAGGCTATGGCTACACCTTC.

This chain connects TRBV6-1 to TRBJ1-2; the D gene is possibly TRBD1 (5 bases). The CDR3 length is 17 residues. The germline gives CDR1 MNHNS, CDR2 SASEGT. Trimming pared 4 bases from V and 7 bases from J, leaving 25 bases between. The CDR3 loop reads CASSATLRDPNRGGYTF. CDR3 in DNA: TGTGCCAGCAGTGCCACCTTAAGGGACCCGAATCGGGGTGGCTACACCTTC.

This chain links TRBV5-1 with TRBJ2-5; 11 nucleotides line up with TRBD1. The CDR3 spans 15 residues. CDR1 is SGHRS, CDR2 YFSETQ, per germline. V lost 4 bases to trimming and J lost 5 bases; unmatched junction nucleotides: 7. CDR3 sequence: CASSTGQGAWETQYF. DNA for the CDR3: TGCGCCAGCAGCACCGGACAGGGGGCTTGGGAGACCCAGTACTTC.

The V gene is TRBV6-6, the J gene TRBJ2-2, with TRBD2 identical over 11 bases. After removal of 1 base from V and 4 bases from J, the junction contained 2 bases not matched to a gene. CDR3 length equals 16 residues. The V gene's germline CDR1 is MNHNY and CDR2 SVGAGI (reference sequence). The CDR3 spells CASSYLAGGPTGELFF. DNA for the CDR3: TGTGCCAGCAGTTACTTAGCGGGGGGGCCCACCGGGGAGCTGTTTTTT.

The CDR3 is CASSSGNEKLFF. The CDR3 DNA reads as TGTGCCAGCAGCTCTGGAAATGAAAAACTGTTTTTT. This sequence joins TRBV7-9 and TRBJ1-4; no firm D call. CDR1 SEHNR and CDR2 FQNEAQ come from the germline V gene (reference sequence). Trimming pared 4 bases from V and 5 bases from J, leaving 5 bases between. The CDR3 runs to 12 residues.

A single count supports this clone. V and J are TRBV5-1 and TRBJ2-3; D ambiguous. CDR3 length: 13 amino acids. Germline V CDR1 and CDR2: SGHRS, YFSETQ. V dropped 4 bases and J dropped 0 bases, with 6 bases sitting between them. This CDR3 reads CASSKTSTDTQYF. In DNA, the CDR3 is TGCGCCAGCAGCAAGACTAGCACAGATACGCAGTATTTT.

The gene calls are TRBV7-9 and TRBJ2-5; TRBD1 or TRBD2 may be the D gene (7 bases each). V was clipped by 5 bases and J by 5 bases, with 18 bases between them. Germline-derived CDR1 and CDR2 are SEHNR and FQNEAQ (reference sequence). CDR3 length: 15 residues. The CDR3 coding sequence is TGTGCCAGCAGCCTATCAAACAGGGGAGGGGAGACCCAGTACTTC. This codes for CASSLSNRGGETQYF.

In this sample, this clone turned up a few times. V is TRBV7-8 and J is TRBJ2-7; the D call may be TRBD1 or TRBD2 (6 bases each). Germline CDR1 reads SGHVS; CDR2 reads FQNEAQ. Between the trimmed V and J ends, which lost 0 bases and 4 bases, there was a span of 13 bases. The CDR3 is made up of 15 amino acids. The CDR3 region is CASSLARGGPYEQYF. CDR3 DNA sequence: TGTGCCAGCAGCTTAGCGCGTGGGGGGCCGTACGAGCAGTACTTC.

The rearrangement links TRBV5-1 to TRBJ2-5; TRBD1 is a possible D gene (5 bases). Germline CDR1 is SGHRS and CDR2 is YFSETQ. The V end lost 0 bases, the J end lost 1 base, and 10 bases lay between the germline ends. The CDR3 runs 15 residues. CDR3 loop: CASSLALTVQETQYF. The CDR3, as DNA: TGCGCCAGCAGCTTGGCCCTGACAGTCCAAGAGACCCAGTACTTC.

The V gene is TRBV5-1, the J gene TRBJ2-2; D gene uncertain. The ends were cut back, 3 bases at V and 4 bases at J, with 13 bases in the middle. This CDR3 is 15 amino acids long. Germline V gene lookup returns CDR1 SGHRS and CDR2 YFSETQ. Here the CDR3 DNA reads TGCGCCAGCAGCTCTTTTACCGGTGCCACCGGGGAGCTGTTTTTT. It is translated as CASSSFTGATGELFF.

As regards this clone: The same CDR3 can be traced to other DNA sequences in this sample. The V gene is TRBV7-9, the J gene TRBJ1-4; no firm D call. In germline, CDR1 is SEHNR, CDR2 FQNEAQ (reference sequence). CDR3 size: 15 residues. V lost 5 bases and J lost 4, with 14 bases in between. The CDR3, as DNA: TGTGCCAGCAGCCTTGAACGGGGTTTTAATGAAAAACTGTTTTTT. Amino acids: CASSLERGFNEKLFF.

The chain carries TRBV6-6 and TRBJ2-1; weak D call: TRBD2 (7 bases). There are 15 residues in the CDR3. The V gene lost 4 bases and the J gene lost 6 bases, with 16 bases spanning the gap. The germline V gene has CDR1 MNHNY and CDR2 SVGAGI (reference sequence). The CDR3 DNA sequence: TGTGCCAGCAGTTCTGGGGGCGGGGGCCCCAATGAGCAGTTCTTC. This codes for CASSSGGGGPNEQFF.

This sequence joins TRBV7-8 and TRBJ1-3; D is ambiguous. Trimming removed 3 bases at V and 0 bases at J, with 6 bases between. Germline V CDR1 and CDR2: SGHVS, FQNEAQ. The CDR3 spans 14 residues. DNA of the CDR3: TGTGCCAGCAGCTTCGAGGGCTCTGGAAACACCATATATTTT. Amino acids: CASSFEGSGNTIYF. Complete variable domain (other parts from reference TRBV7-8 and TRBJ1-3): GAGVSQSPRYKVAKRGQDVALRCDPISGHVSLFWYQQALGQGPEFLTYFQNEAQLDKSGLPSDRFFAERPEGSVSTLKIQRTQQEDSAVYLCASSFEGSGNTIYFGEGSWLTVV.

The rearrangement joins TRBV6-6 to TRBJ2-2, with TRBD2 identical over 8 bases. Germline CDR1 and CDR2: MNHNY and SVGAGI (reference sequence). Germline trimming cut 6 bases from V and 0 bases from J; bases unmatched to any gene: 3. The CDR3 has 15 amino acids. The CDR3 DNA sequence: TGTGCCAGCAGCCCGGGGGGGGCGAACACCGGGGAGCTGTTTTTT. It is translated as CASSPGGANTGELFF.

The V and J genes are TRBV27 and TRBJ1-2; D unclear. Looked up from germline, CDR1 is MNHEY and CDR2 is SMNVEV (reference sequence). The CDR3 consists of 11 residues. V was trimmed by 6 bases and J by 8 bases, leaving 10 bases between them. The CDR3 spells CASRGLGGYTF. Written as DNA, the CDR3 is TGTGCCAGCAGAGGCTTGGGGGGCTACACCTTC.

This sequence joins TRBV6-5 and TRBJ2-3; perhaps D is TRBD1 or TRBD2 (5 bases each). The germline V gene has CDR1 MNHEY and CDR2 SVGAGI. The CDR3 sequence is 13 residues long. Trimming stripped 5 bases from V and 4 bases from J, with 10 bases between. CDR3 nucleotides: TGTGCCAGCAGTCAACTGGGGGCAGATACGCAGTATTTT. Translating gives CASSQLGADTQYF.

This clone was observed once. The chain has TRBV10-3 and TRBJ2-7; D call uncertain. Germline loops: CDR1 ENHRY, CDR2 SYGVKD. Between the trimmed V and J ends, which lost 4 bases and 3 bases, there was a span of 7 bases. This CDR3 is built from 12 residues. This CDR3 is CAISGKSYEQYF. In DNA, the CDR3 is TGTGCCATCAGTGGGAAGAGCTACGAGCAGTACTTC.